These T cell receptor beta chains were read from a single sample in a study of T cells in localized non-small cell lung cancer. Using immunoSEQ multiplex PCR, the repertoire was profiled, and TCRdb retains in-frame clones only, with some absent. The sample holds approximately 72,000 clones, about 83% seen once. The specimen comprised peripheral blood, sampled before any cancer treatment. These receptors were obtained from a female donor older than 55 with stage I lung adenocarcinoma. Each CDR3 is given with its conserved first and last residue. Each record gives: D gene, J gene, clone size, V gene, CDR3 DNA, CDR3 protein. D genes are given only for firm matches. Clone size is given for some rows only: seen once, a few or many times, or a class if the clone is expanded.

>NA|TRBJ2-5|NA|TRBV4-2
TGTGCCAGCAGCCAGACCGGGGAGACCCAAGAGACCCAGTACTTC
CASSQTGETQETQYF
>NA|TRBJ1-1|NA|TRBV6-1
TGTGCCAGCAGGCGGGGGTTTACTGAAGCTTTCTTT
CASRRGFTEAFF
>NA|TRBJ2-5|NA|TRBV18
TGTGCCAGCTCACCAACGACCGGTTCCCAAGAGACCCAGTACTTC
CASSPTTGSQETQYF
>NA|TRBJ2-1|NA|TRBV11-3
TGTGCCAGCAGCCCCTCACGGGGGTCCAATGAGCAGTTCTTC
CASSPSRGSNEQFF
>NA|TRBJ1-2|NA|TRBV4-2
TGTGCCAGCAGCCAAGCACACGGGGATAACTATGGCTACACCTTC
CASSQAHGDNYGYTF
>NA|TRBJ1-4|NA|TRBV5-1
TGCGCCAGCAGCTTGGCCTCGGGGGGCGGTGAAAAACTGTTTTTT
CASSLASGGGEKLFF
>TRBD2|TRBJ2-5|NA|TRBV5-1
TGCGCCAGCAGCTGGGGACTAGCGCCACGGGAGACCCAGTACTTC
CASSWGLAPRETQYF
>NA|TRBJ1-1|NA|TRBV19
TGTGCCAGTAGTTCCTCGCCCAATCCCGCGGCTTTCTTT
CASSSSPNPAAFF
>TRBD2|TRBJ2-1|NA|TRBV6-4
TGTGCCAGCAGGAGGAGCGGGGGGCCGGGCGATGAGCAGTTCTTC
CASRRSGGPGDEQFF
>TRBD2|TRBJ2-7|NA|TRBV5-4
TGTGCCAGCAGGAGGGACGCCGGGGGGGACGAGCAGTACTTC
CASRRDAGGDEQYF
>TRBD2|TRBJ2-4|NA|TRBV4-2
TGTGCCAGCAGCCCTAGCGGGGGCGCAAAAGCCAAAAACATTCAGTACTTC
CASSPSGGAKAKNIQYF
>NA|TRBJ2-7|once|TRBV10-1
TGCGCCAGCAGTGCCTCATCCCCCTACGAGCAGTACTTC
CASSASSPYEQYF
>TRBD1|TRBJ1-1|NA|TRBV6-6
TGTGCCAGCAGAAACAGGGGGGGAGACACTGAAGCTTTCTTT
CASRNRGGDTEAFF
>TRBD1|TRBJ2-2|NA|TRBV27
TGTGCCAGCAGTCAACGGACAGGCGCCGGGGAGCTGTTTTTT
CASSQRTGAGELFF
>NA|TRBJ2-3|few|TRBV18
TGTGCCAGCTCACCCCGGGAAGGGGCAGATACGCAGTATTTT
CASSPREGADTQYF
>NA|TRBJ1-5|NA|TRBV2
TGTGCCAGCAGCGAGGACAGAACCAATCAGCCCCAGCATTTT
CASSEDRTNQPQHF
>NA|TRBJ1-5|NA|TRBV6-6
TGTGCCAGCATTGGAGGCTGGGGACAGCCCCAGCATTTT
CASIGGWGQPQHF
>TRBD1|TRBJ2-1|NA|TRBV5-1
TGCGCCAGCAGCGGGGGACAGGGGGTCTACAATGAGCAGTTCTTC
CASSGGQGVYNEQFF
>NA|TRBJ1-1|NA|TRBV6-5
TGTGCCAGCAGTTACTCGTCCTCGAACACTGAAGCTTTCTTT
CASSYSSSNTEAFF
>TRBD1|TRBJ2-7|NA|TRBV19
TGTGCCAGTAGTACGGGGACAGGGGCCTTCTACGAGCAGTACTTC
CASSTGTGAFYEQYF
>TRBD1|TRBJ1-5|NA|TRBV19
TGTGCCAGTAAACCAGGGGGTACTAGCAATCAGCCCCAGCATTTT
CASKPGGTSNQPQHF